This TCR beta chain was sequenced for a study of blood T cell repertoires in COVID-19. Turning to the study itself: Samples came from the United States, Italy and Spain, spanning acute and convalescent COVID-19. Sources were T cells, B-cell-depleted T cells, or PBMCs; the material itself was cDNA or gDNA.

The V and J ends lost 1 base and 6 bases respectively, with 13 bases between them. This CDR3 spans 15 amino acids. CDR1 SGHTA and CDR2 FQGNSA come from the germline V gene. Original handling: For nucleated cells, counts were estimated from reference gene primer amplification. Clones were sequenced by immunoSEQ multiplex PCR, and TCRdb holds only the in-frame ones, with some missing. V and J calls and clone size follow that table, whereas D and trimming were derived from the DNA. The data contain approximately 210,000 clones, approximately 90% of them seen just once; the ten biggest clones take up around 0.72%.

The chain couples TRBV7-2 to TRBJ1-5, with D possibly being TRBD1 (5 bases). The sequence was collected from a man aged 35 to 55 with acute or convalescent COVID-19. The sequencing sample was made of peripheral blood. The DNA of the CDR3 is TGTGCCAGCAGCTTAGTCGGCAGGGAAGGTCAGCCCCAGCATTTT. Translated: CASSLVGREGQPQHF.